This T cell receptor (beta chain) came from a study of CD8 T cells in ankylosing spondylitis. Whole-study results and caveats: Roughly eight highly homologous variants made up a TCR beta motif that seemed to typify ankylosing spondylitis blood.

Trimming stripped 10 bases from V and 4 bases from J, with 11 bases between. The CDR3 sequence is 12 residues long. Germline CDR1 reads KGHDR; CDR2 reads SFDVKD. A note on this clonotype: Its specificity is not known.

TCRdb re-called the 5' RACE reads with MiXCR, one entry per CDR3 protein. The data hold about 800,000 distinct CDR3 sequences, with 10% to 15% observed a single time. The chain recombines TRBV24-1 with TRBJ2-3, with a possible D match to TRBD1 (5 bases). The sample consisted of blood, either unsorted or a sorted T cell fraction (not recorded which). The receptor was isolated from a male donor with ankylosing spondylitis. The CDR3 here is CATGQGPDTQYF. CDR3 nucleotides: TGTGCCACGGGGCAGGGCCCAGATACGCAGTATTTT.